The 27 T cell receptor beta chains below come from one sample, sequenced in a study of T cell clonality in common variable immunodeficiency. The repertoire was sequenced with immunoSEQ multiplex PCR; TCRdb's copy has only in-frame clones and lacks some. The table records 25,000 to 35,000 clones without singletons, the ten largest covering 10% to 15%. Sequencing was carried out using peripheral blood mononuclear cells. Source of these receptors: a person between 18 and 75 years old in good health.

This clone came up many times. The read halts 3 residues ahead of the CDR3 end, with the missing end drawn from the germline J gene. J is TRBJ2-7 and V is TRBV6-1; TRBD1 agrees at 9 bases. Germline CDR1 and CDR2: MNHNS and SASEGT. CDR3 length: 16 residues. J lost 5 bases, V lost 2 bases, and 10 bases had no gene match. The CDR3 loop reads CASSESRDRVPDEQYF. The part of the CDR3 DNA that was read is TGTGCCAGCAGTGAATCTCGGGACAGGGTACCGGACGAG.

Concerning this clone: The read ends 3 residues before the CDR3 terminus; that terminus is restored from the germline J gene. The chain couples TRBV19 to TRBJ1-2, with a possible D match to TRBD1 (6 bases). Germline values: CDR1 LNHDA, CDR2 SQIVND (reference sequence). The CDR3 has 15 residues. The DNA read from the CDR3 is TGTGCCAGCGACCATAGGGGGACCGGGCTCGGCGGC. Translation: CASDHRGTGLGG. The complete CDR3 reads CASDHRGTGLGGYTF.

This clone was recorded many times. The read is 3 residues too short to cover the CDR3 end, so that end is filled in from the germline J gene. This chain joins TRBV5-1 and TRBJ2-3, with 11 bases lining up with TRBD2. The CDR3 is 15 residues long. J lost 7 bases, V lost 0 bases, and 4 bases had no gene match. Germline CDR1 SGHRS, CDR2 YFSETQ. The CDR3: CASSLAPSGGNTQYF. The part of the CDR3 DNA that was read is TGCGCCAGCAGCTTGGCGCCTAGCGGGGGGAATACG.

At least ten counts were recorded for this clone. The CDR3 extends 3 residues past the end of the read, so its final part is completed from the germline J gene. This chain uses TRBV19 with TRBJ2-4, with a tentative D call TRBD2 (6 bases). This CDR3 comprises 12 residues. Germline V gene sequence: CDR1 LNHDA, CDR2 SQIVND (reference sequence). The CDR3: CASSAGSLAQYF. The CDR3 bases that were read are TGTGCCAGTAGTGCGGGATCCCTTGCT.

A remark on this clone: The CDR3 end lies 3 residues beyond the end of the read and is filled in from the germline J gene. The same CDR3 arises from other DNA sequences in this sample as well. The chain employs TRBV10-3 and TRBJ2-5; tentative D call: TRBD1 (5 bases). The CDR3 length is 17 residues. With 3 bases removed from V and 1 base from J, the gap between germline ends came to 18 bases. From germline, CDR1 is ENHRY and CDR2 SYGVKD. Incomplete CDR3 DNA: TGTGCCATCAGTGACCCGCGACAAGGGGCGATCCAAGAGACC. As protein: CAISDPRQGAIQET. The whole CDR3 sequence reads CAISDPRQGAIQETQYF.

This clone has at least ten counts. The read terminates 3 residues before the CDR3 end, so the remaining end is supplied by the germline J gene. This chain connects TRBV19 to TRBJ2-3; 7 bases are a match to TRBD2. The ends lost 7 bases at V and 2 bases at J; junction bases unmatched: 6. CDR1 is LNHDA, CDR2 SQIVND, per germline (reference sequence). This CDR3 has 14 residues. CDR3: CASTGGTHTDTQYF. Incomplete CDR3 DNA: TGTGCCAGTACCGGGGGGACCCACACAGATACG.

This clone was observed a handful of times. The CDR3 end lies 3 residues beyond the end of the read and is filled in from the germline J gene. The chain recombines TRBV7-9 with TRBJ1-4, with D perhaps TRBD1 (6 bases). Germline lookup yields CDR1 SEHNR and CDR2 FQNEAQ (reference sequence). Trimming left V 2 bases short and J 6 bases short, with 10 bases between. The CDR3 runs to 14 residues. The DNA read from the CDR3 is TGTGCCAGCAGCTTAAGGGGGATGGATGAAAAA. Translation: CASSLRGMDEK. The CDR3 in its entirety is CASSLRGMDEKLFF.

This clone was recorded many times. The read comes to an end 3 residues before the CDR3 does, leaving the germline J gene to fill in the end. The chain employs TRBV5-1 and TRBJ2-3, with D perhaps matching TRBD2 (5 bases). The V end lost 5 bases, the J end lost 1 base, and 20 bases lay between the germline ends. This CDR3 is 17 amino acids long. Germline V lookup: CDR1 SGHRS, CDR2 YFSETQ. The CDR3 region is CASRLELAGARTDTQYF. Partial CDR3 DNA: TGCGCCAGCAGGCTGGAACTGGCGGGCGCCCGCACAGATACG.

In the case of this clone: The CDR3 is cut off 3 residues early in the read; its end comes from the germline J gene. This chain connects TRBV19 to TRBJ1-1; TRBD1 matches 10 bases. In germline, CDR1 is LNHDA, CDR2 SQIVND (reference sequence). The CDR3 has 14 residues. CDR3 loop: CASQGIDRGQEAFF. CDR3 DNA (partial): TGTGCCAGTCAAGGGATAGACAGGGGGCAGGAA.

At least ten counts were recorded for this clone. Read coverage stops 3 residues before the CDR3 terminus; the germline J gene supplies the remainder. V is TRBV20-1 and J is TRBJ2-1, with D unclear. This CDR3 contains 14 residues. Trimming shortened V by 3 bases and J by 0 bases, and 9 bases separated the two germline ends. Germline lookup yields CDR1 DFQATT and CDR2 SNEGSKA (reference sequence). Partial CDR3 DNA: TGCAGTGCTAGTCCCAGGAGCTCCTACAATGAG. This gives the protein CSASPRSSYNE. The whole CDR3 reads CSASPRSSYNEQFF.

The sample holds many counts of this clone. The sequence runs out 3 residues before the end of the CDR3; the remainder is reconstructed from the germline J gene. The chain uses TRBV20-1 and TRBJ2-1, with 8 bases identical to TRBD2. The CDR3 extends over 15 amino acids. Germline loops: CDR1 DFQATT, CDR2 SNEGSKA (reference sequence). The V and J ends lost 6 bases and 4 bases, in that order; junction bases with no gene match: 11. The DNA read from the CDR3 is TGCAGTGCCCCGCTAGTACGCGGGGGGTACAATGAG. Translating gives CSAPLVRGGYNE. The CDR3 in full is CSAPLVRGGYNEQFF.

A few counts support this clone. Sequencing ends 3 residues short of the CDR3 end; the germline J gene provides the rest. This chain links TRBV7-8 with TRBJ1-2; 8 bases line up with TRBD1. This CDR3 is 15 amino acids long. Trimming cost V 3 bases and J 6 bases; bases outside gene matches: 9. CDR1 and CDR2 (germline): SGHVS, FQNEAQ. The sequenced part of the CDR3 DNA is TGTGCCAGCAGCTTCCCGACAGGGGCAAAGGATGGC. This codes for CASSFPTGAKDG. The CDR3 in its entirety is CASSFPTGAKDGYTF.

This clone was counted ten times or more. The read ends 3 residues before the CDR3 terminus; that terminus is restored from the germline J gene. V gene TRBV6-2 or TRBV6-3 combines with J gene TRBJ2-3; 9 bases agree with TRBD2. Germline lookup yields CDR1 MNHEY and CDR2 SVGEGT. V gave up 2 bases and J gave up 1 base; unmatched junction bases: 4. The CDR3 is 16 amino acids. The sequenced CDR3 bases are TGTGCCAGCAGTTACGGGCCTAGCGGGGGCACAGATACG. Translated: CASSYGPSGGTDT. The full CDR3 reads CASSYGPSGGTDTQYF.

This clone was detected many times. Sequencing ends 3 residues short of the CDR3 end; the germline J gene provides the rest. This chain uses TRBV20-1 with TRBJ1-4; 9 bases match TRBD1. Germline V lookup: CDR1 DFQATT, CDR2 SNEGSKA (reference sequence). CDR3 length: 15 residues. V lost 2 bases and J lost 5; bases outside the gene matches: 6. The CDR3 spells CSARSRDRANEKLFF. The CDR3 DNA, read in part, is TGCAGTGCTAGATCACGGGACAGGGCAAATGAAAAA.

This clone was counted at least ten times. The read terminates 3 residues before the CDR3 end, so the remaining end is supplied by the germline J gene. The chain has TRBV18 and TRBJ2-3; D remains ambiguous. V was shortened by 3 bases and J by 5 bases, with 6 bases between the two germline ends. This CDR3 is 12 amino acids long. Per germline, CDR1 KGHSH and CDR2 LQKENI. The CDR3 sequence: CASSPPVDTQYF. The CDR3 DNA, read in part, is TGTGCCAGCTCACCTCCGGTAGATACG.

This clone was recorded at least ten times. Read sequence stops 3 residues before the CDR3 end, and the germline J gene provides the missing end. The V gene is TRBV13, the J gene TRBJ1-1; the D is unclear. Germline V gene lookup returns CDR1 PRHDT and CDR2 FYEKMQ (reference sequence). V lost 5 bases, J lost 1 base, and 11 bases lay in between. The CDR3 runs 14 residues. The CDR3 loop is CASSRFGENTEAFF. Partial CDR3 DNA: TGTGCCAGCAGCCGATTCGGGGAGAACACTGAA.

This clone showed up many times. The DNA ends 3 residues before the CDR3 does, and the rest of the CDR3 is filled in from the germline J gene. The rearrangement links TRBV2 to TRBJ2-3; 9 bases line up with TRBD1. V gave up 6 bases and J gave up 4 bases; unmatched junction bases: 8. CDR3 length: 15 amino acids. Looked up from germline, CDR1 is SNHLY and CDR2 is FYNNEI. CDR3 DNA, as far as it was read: TGTGCCAGCAGCCCTACGGGACAGGGTGCAGATACG. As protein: CASSPTGQGADT. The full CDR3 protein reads CASSPTGQGADTQYF. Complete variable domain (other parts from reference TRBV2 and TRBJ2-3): EPEVTQTPSHQVTQMGQEVILRCVPISNHLYFYWYRQILGQKVEFLVSFYNNEISEKSEIFDDQFSVERPDGSNFTLKIRSTKLEDSAMYFCASSPTGQGADTQYFGPGTRLTVL.

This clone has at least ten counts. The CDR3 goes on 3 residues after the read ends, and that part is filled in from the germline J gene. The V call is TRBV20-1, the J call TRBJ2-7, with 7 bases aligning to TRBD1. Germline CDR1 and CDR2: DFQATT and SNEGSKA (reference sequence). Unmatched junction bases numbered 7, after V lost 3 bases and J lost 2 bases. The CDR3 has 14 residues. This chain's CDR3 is CSARGRGITYEQYF. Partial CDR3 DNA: TGCAGTGCTAGGGGCAGGGGGATCACCTACGAG.

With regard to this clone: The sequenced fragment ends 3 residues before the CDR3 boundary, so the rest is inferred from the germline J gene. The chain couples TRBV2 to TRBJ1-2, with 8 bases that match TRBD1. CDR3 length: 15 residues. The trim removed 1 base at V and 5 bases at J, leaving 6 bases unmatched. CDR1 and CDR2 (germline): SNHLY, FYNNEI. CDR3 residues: CASSEVPGGGYGYTF. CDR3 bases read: TGTGCCAGCAGTGAAGTTCCAGGGGGCGGGTATGGC.

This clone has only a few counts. CDR3 bases read: TGTGCCAGCAGCAGTGGTCCAGGGAGGGCCTCACCC. Protein sequence: CASSSGPGRASP. The CDR3 as a whole reads CASSSGPGRASPLHF. The V and J genes are TRBV11-1 and TRBJ1-6; D may be TRBD1 (5 bases). The read is 3 residues too short to cover the CDR3 end, so that end is filled in from the germline J gene. The CDR3 length is 15 residues. V lost 5 bases and J 10 bases, leaving 18 bases between the germline ends. Germline loops: CDR1 SGHAT, CDR2 FQDESV (reference sequence).

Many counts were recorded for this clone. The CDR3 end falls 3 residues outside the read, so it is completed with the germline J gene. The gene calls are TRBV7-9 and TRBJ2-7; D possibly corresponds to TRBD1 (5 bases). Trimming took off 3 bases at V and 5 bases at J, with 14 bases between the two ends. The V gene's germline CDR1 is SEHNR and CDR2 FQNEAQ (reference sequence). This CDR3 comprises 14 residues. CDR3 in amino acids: CASSFREIFHEQYF. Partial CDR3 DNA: TGTGCCAGCAGCTTCAGGGAAATATTCCACGAG. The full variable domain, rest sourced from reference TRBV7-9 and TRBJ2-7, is DTGVSQNPRHKITKRGQNVTFRCDPISEHNRLYWYRQTLGQGPEFLTYFQNEAQLEKSRLLSDRFSAERPKGSFSTLEIQRTEQGDSAMYLCASSFREIFHEQYFGPGTRLTVT.

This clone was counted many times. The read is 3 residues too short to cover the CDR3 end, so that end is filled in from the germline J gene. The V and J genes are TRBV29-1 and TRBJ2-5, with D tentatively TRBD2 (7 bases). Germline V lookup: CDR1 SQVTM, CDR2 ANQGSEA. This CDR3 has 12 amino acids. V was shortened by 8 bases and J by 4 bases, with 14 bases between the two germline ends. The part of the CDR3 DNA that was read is TGCAGCCACGCGGGGGCAGGAGAGACC. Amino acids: CSHAGAGET. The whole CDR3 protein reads CSHAGAGETQYF.

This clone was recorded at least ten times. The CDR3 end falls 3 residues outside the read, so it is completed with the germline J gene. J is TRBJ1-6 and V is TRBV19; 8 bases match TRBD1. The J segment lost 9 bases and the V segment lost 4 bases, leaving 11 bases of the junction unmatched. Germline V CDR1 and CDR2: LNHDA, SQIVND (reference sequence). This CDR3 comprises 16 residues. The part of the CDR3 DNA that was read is TGTGCCAGTAGTAAACCAAAGTCAGGGGGCGCTTCACCC. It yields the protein CASSKPKSGGASP. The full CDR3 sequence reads CASSKPKSGGASPLHF.

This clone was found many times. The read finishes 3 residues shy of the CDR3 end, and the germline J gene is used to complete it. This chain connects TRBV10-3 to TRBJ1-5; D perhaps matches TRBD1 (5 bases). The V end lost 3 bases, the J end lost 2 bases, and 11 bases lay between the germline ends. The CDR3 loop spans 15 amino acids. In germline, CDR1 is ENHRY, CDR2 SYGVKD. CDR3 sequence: CAISDEGIGNQPQHF. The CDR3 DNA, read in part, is TGTGCCATCAGTGACGAGGGGATTGGCAATCAGCCC.

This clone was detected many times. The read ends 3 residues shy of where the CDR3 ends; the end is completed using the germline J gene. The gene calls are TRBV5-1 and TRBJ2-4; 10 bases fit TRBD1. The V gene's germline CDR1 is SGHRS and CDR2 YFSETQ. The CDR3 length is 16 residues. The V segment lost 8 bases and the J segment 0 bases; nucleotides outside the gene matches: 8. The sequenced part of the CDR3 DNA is TGCGCCAGTCGGGGACAGGGGACCATAGCCAAAAACATT. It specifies CASRGQGTIAKNI. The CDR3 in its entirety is CASRGQGTIAKNIQYF.

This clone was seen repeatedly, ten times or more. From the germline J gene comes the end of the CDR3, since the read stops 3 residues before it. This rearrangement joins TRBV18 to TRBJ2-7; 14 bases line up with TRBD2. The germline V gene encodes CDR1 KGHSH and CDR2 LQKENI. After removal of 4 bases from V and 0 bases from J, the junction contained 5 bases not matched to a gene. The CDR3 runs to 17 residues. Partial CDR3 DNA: TGTGCCAGCTCACGAAACGGACTAGCGGGGGGCTCCTACGAG. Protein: CASSRNGLAGGSYE. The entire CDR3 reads CASSRNGLAGGSYEQYF.

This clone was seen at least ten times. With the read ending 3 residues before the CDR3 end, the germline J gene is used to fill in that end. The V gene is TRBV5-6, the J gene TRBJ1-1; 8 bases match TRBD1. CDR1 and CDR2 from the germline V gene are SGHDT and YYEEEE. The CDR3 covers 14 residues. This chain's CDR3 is CASSPRQGIGEAFF. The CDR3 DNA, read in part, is TGTGCCAGCAGTCCCAGACAGGGGATTGGAGAA.